This T cell receptor (beta chain) was sequenced during a study of T-cell memory formation after mild COVID-19. 5'RACE with constant-segment primers yielded barcoded, UMI-tagged TCR alpha and TCR beta cDNA libraries. TCRdb reprocessed the 5' RACE reads with MiXCR, giving one entry per CDR3 protein. The data show about 190,000 distinct CDR3 sequences, 15% to 20% seen once. Study results and caveats: Some responding clones appeared in pre-infection memory, suggesting cross-reactive memory joined. Contracting clones localized mainly to CM and EM when CD4+ and mainly to EMRA when CD8+. Day 15 to 85 contracting clones showed balanced CD4/CD8; later expanders leaned CD4+.

The CDR3 has 17 residues. The V gene's germline CDR1 is SGHRS and CDR2 YFSETQ. V trimming: 2 bases; J trimming: 0 bases; junction bases outside the gene matches: 5. Concerning this clonotype: What it binds is unknown.

V and J are TRBV5-1 and TRBJ1-6, with 7 bases aligning to TRBD1. The clonotype originates from an adult woman who had mild COVID-19 (a few samples of this study predate the infection). Cell type and time point are not known. What was sequenced was PBMCs or a T cell subset sorted from them (not recorded which). CDR3 amino acids: CASSLWTGSSYNSPLHF. CDR3 coding DNA: TGCGCCAGCAGCTTATGGACAGGATCCTCCTATAATTCACCCCTCCACTTT.